The 14 T cell receptor beta chains listed next were all sequenced from one sample in a study of technical replicates of blood from a few donors. Data came from immunoSEQ multiplex PCR; TCRdb stores just in-frame clones and leaves some out. The profile shows tens of thousands of clones, 91% of them singletons. Sequencing was performed on T cells isolated from PBMCs. These receptors all stem from a human donor in good health. Some clones in this sample may be carry-over from other donors' samples.

By share of the sample, this clone is medium-sized. The chain has TRBV5-6 and TRBJ2-7; a weak D match, TRBD2 (5 bases). Trimming cost V 1 base and J 2 bases, with 7 bases left between them. The CDR3 is 13 amino acids. CDR1 and CDR2 from the germline V gene are SGHDT and YYEEEE. The CDR3 protein is CASSLSGTYEQYF. DNA of the CDR3: TGTGCCAGCAGCTTGAGCGGTACCTACGAGCAGTACTTC.

The J gene is TRBJ2-7, the V gene TRBV4-1, with 13 positions matching TRBD2. Trimming at V came to 2 bases and at J to 2 bases, leaving 3 bases not matched to a gene. This CDR3 is 16 amino acids long. Per germline, CDR1 MGHRA and CDR2 YSYEKL. The CDR3 DNA sequence: TGCGCCAGCAGCCAAACCGGGACTAGCGGGACCTACGAGCAGTACTTC. It translates to CASSQTGTSGTYEQYF.

The rearrangement joins TRBV19 to TRBJ2-5, with 8 bases lining up with TRBD1. With V trimmed by 4 bases and J by 5 bases, 12 bases remained unmatched. The CDR3 consists of 16 residues. Germline V gives CDR1 LNHDA, CDR2 SQIVND (reference sequence). The CDR3 DNA reads as TGTGCCAGTAGTACGAGGCAGGGGGCGGTTGTGGAGACCCAGTACTTC. Protein product: CASSTRQGAVVETQYF.

This clone was recorded once. The genes are TRBV9 and TRBJ2-7; no clear D. Germline loops: CDR1 SGDLS, CDR2 YYNGEE. CDR3 size: 14 residues. V lost 1 base and J 0 bases, leaving 8 bases between the germline ends. The CDR3 loop reads CASSVQHSSYEQYF. CDR3 bases: TGTGCCAGCAGCGTACAACACAGCTCCTACGAGCAGTACTTC.

This sequence joins TRBV29-1 and TRBJ2-4; D gene unclear. The CDR3 sequence is 14 residues long. Germline V gene lookup returns CDR1 SQVTM and CDR2 ANQGSEA. V lost 4 bases and J lost 0, with 10 bases in between. The DNA of the CDR3 is TGCAGCGTTGCCCTACGTCTAGCCAAAAACATTCAGTACTTC. Encoded protein: CSVALRLAKNIQYF.

This chain uses TRBV28 with TRBJ1-5; the D is unclear. Germline V gene lookup returns CDR1 MDHEN and CDR2 SYDVKM. V lost 3 bases to trimming and J lost 2 bases, with 5 bases between them. The CDR3 totals 13 residues. Written as DNA, the CDR3 is TGTGCCAGCAGTTTCGTCCGCAATCAGCCCCAGCATTTT. Translated: CASSFVRNQPQHF.

This chain connects TRBV27 to TRBJ1-6, with D perhaps matching TRBD1 (6 bases). Germline assignment: CDR1 MNHEY and CDR2 SMNVEV (reference sequence). V was pared by 2 bases and J by 6 bases, with 8 bases between. The CDR3 consists of 14 residues. CDR3 coding DNA: TGTGCCAGCAGTTTAGGGGGCCTTAATTCACCCCTCCACTTT. Translated: CASSLGGLNSPLHF.

The chain uses TRBV19 and TRBJ1-2; a possible D gene is TRBD1 (6 bases). CDR1 is LNHDA and CDR2 is SQIVND in the germline V gene (reference sequence). The CDR3 spans 13 residues. V was trimmed by 3 bases and J by 4 bases, leaving 9 bases between them. The CDR3 DNA follows: TGTGCCAGTAGTATCCACAGGGCCTATGGCTACACCTTC. The encoded protein is CASSIHRAYGYTF. Looking up the rest from reference TRBV19 and TRBJ1-2 gives the full variable domain: DGGITQSPKYLFRKEGQNVTLSCEQNLNHDAMYWYRQDPGQGLRLIYYSQIVNDFQKGDIAEGYSVSREKKESFPLTVTSAQKNPTAFYLCASSIHRAYGYTFGSGTRLTVV.

The V call is TRBV19, the J call TRBJ1-1; 11 positions agree with TRBD1. CDR3 length: 16 residues. After removal of 5 bases from V and 4 bases from J, the junction contained 9 bases not matched to a gene. Germline CDR1 is LNHDA and CDR2 is SQIVND (reference sequence). The CDR3 coding sequence is TGTGCCAGTAGTTGGACCGGACAGGGGGCTTCCACTGAAGCTTTCTTT. Its translation: CASSWTGQGASTEAFF.

The gene calls are TRBV7-8 and TRBJ2-3, with 8 bases matching TRBD2. V dropped 5 bases and J dropped 1; count of bases not matched to a gene: 2. The CDR3 length is 14 residues. CDR1 SGHVS and CDR2 FQNEAQ come from the germline V gene. The CDR3 coding sequence is TGTGCCAGCAGCATGGGACTAGGCACAGATACGCAGTATTTT. This codes for CASSMGLGTDTQYF.

This chain uses TRBV15 with TRBJ2-7; TRBD1 agrees at 8 bases. With 2 bases clipped from V and 5 bases from J, the junction kept 11 bases outside the gene matches. The CDR3 is 16 residues long. Germline CDR1 LNHNV, CDR2 YYDKDF (reference sequence). CDR3 loop: CATSRKIETGANEQYF. In nucleotides, the CDR3 is TGTGCCACCAGCAGAAAAATCGAGACAGGGGCCAACGAGCAGTACTTC.

The table lists this clone with a count of one. This sequence joins TRBV11-2 and TRBJ2-7, with D possibly matching TRBD2 (5 bases). The V and J ends lost 5 bases and 0 bases respectively, with 14 bases between them. CDR1 and CDR2 (germline): SGHAT, FQNNGV. This CDR3 is 15 amino acids long. CDR3 residues: CASSPESGNSYEQYF. For the CDR3, the DNA is TGTGCCAGCAGCCCAGAAAGCGGAAACTCCTACGAGCAGTACTTC. Complete variable domain (other parts from reference TRBV11-2 and TRBJ2-7): EAGVAQSPRYKIIEKRQSVAFWCNPISGHATLYWYQQILGQGPKLLIQFQNNGVVDDSQLPKDRFSAERLKGVDSTLKIQPAKLEDSAVYLCASSPESGNSYEQYFGPGTRLTVT.

This clone was detected only once. The rearrangement links TRBV9 to TRBJ1-2; a possible D gene is TRBD1 (6 bases). Between the trimmed V and J ends, which lost 0 bases and 8 bases, there was a span of 14 bases. CDR1 and CDR2 from the germline V gene are SGDLS and YYNGEE. The length of the CDR3 is 14 residues. CDR3: CASSVEGVLGGYTF. CDR3 coding DNA: TGTGCCAGCAGCGTAGAGGGGGTACTTGGGGGCTACACCTTC.

The genes are TRBV28 and TRBJ2-7; 11 positions match TRBD2. Germline CDR1 MDHEN, CDR2 SYDVKM. CDR3 length: 16 amino acids. V trimming: 3 bases; J trimming: 0 bases; junction bases outside the gene matches: 4. The CDR3 DNA is TGTGCCAGCAGTTTCCCTAGCGGGAGGAACTCCTACGAGCAGTACTTC. Protein sequence: CASSFPSGRNSYEQYF.